This T cell receptor beta chain was profiled in a study of T cell repertoires in cytomegalovirus infection. Study details: Both CMV infection and a matching HLA type were indicated by public TCR beta signatures.

With 0 bases removed from V and 14 bases from J, the gap between germline ends came to 25 bases. CDR3 length: 17 residues. CDR1 and CDR2 from the germline V gene are LGHNT and FRNRAP. MiXCR, run by TCRdb on the reads, gives a single entry per CDR3 protein. The profile shows approximately 550,000 distinct CDR3 sequences, 16% of them singletons. Findings and caveats of the study: Of the TCR beta families, the public ones yielded a cumulative frequency that identified carriers of CMV plus the relevant HLA. Dominant in the ex vivo response were TCR beta clonotypes restricted by HLA-C and specific for CMV.

This clonotype was counted once. Its antigen is currently unknown. The sample consisted of CD8+ T cells from PBMCs. The clonotype originates from a human donor in good health (CMV status not recorded). Some clones in this sample may be carry-over from other donors' samples. V is TRBV12-5 and J is TRBJ2-2; tentatively, D is TRBD2 (6 bases). CDR3 in DNA: TGTGCTAGTGGTTTGGTTAGGGGACTGGCAGTCACCGGGGTTCTGTTTTTT. It encodes CASGLVRGLAVTGVLFF.